This passage covers 22 T cell receptor beta chains from one sample sequenced in a study of blood T cell repertoires in COVID-19. Produced via immunoSEQ multiplex PCR; TCRdb's table is partial and in-frame only. The sample records hundreds of thousands of clones, approximately 87% being singletons. The sequenced sample consisted of peripheral blood. The receptors stem from a woman aged 40-49 years who had recovered from COVID-19.

This clone came up a few times. The rearrangement joins TRBV4-1 to TRBJ2-3; D may be TRBD2 (5 bases). CDR1 and CDR2 (germline): MGHRA, YSYEKL. The CDR3 has 15 residues. V lost 1 base, J lost 2 bases, and 10 bases lay in between. The CDR3 here is CASSQGPGITDTQYF. The CDR3 region has the DNA TGCGCCAGCAGCCAAGGGCCGGGAATCACAGATACGCAGTATTTT.

V is TRBV9 and J is TRBJ1-3; TRBD1 is a possible D gene (5 bases). Trimming shortened V by 6 bases and J by 0 bases, and 10 bases separated the two germline ends. Per germline, CDR1 SGDLS and CDR2 YYNGEE. CDR3 length: 14 amino acids. The chain's CDR3 is CASNDRPSGNTIYF. CDR3 DNA: TGTGCCAGCAACGACAGACCCTCTGGAAACACCATATATTTT.

The chain uses TRBV19 and TRBJ1-1; 7 bases align to TRBD1. The CDR3 sequence is 15 residues long. CDR1 and CDR2 from the germline V gene are LNHDA and SQIVND (reference sequence). Losses at the gene ends were 6 bases for V and 4 bases for J; bases not matched to a gene: 11. CDR3 loop: CASREGTVMSTEAFF. The CDR3 nucleotides are TGTGCCAGTAGGGAGGGGACAGTTATGAGCACTGAAGCTTTCTTT.

This chain connects TRBV4-3 to TRBJ1-6; 9 bases line up with TRBD1. This CDR3 region has 16 residues. The ends lost 0 bases at V and 9 bases at J; junction bases unmatched: 6. The germline V gene encodes CDR1 LGHNA and CDR2 YSLEER. The CDR3 is CASSQDRDRVGSPLHF. In nucleotides, the CDR3 is TGCGCCAGCAGCCAAGATCGGGACAGGGTCGGTTCACCCCTCCACTTT.

The V call is TRBV7-3, the J call TRBJ2-5; tentatively, D is TRBD2 (7 bases). Germline CDR1 and CDR2: SGHTA and FQGTGA. Trimming left V 3 bases short and J 4 bases short, with 9 bases between. CDR3 length equals 13 residues. DNA for the CDR3: TGTGCCAGCAGCTTCGGGGGGCGAGAGACCCAGTACTTC. Translated: CASSFGGRETQYF. Full variable domain (missing parts from reference TRBV7-3 and TRBJ2-5): GAGVSQTPSNKVTEKGKYVELRCDPISGHTALYWYRQSLGQGPEFLIYFQGTGAADDSGLPNDRFFAVRPEGSVSTLKIQRTERGDSAVYLCASSFGGRETQYFGPGTRLLVL.

This clone was detected once. The V call is TRBV6-2 or TRBV6-3, the J call TRBJ2-1; the match to TRBD2 covers 9 bases. The CDR3 consists of 16 residues. The trim removed 2 bases at V and 5 bases at J, leaving 7 bases unmatched. Per the germline V gene, CDR1 is MNHEY and CDR2 is SVGEGT. CDR3 nucleotide sequence: TGTGCCAGCAGTTACCCTCTAGCGGGGTTAAACAATGAGCAGTTCTTC. This codes for CASSYPLAGLNNEQFF.

The gene calls are TRBV7-9 and TRBJ1-1; TRBD1 might be the D (6 bases). Germline assignment: CDR1 SEHNR and CDR2 FQNEAQ (reference sequence). The CDR3 has 15 amino acids. The germline V and J ends were trimmed by 5 bases and 4 bases, with 17 bases remaining between them. This CDR3 reads CASSSSTGMGTEAFF. CDR3 DNA: TGTGCCAGCAGCAGCAGCACAGGGATGGGCACTGAAGCTTTCTTT.

The chain links TRBV18 to TRBJ1-1; no reliable D call. This CDR3 has 14 amino acids. Trimming took off 3 bases at V and 4 bases at J, with 12 bases between the two ends. CDR1 is KGHSH and CDR2 is LQKENI in the germline V gene. CDR3 nucleotides: TGTGCCAGCTCACCCCTGGAGGTTTTCACTGAAGCTTTCTTT. Translation gives CASSPLEVFTEAFF. Drawing the rest from reference TRBV18 and TRBJ1-1, the complete variable domain is NAGVMQNPRHLVRRRGQEARLRCSPMKGHSHVYWYRQLPEEGLKFMVYLQKENIIDESGMPKERFSAEFPKEGPSILRIQQVVRGDSAAYFCASSPLEVFTEAFFGQGTRLTVV.

The chain carries TRBV7-6 and TRBJ2-1, with TRBD2 as a possible D gene (5 bases). This CDR3 contains 17 residues. The V gene's germline CDR1 is SGHVS and CDR2 FNYEAQ. Trimming cost V 3 bases and J 2 bases, with 17 bases left between them. The CDR3 sequence is CASSFLTDWPTYNEQFF. The CDR3 bases are TGTGCCAGCAGCTTCTTAACGGACTGGCCTACCTACAATGAGCAGTTCTTC.

This chain connects TRBV2 to TRBJ1-2, with 8 bases fitting TRBD1. The ends lost 7 bases at V and 2 bases at J; junction bases unmatched: 12. Germline V gene lookup returns CDR1 SNHLY and CDR2 FYNNEI. The CDR3 loop spans 16 amino acids. This chain's CDR3 is CASTPQTGGVNYGYTF. The CDR3 DNA is TGTGCCAGCACCCCCCAAACAGGGGGGGTAAACTATGGCTACACCTTC.

V gene TRBV2 combines with J gene TRBJ2-7; 11 bases are shared with TRBD2. V lost 6 bases to trimming and J lost 4 bases; unmatched junction nucleotides: 8. The CDR3 is 15 residues long. Germline V lookup: CDR1 SNHLY, CDR2 FYNNEI. The CDR3 DNA is TGTGCCAGCAGCACAATAGCGGGGGGGCCGTACGAGCAGTACTTC. Amino acids: CASSTIAGGPYEQYF.

This chain links TRBV18 with TRBJ1-6; 7 nucleotides agree with TRBD1. The CDR3 is made up of 15 amino acids. The V gene's germline CDR1 is KGHSH and CDR2 LQKENI. V trimming: 5 bases; J trimming: 6 bases; junction bases outside the gene matches: 7. The CDR3 DNA reads TGTGCCAGCTCATCCACCTCAGGGGGTAATTCACCCCTCCACTTT. Translated: CASSSTSGGNSPLHF.

The genes are TRBV6-5 and TRBJ2-4; 7 nucleotides align to TRBD2. The V segment lost 4 bases and the J segment 1 base; nucleotides outside the gene matches: 1. CDR3 size: 14 residues. Germline loops: CDR1 MNHEY, CDR2 SVGAGI. The CDR3 DNA sequence: TGTGCCAGCAGTTGGGGGGGGGCCAAAAACATTCAGTACTTC. Translated, it gives CASSWGGAKNIQYF.

The chain carries TRBV30 and TRBJ1-1; D is unclear. CDR1 GTSNPN and CDR2 SVGIG come from the germline V gene (reference sequence). V lost 3 bases to trimming and J lost 4 bases, with 12 bases between them. This CDR3 has 13 residues. CDR3 nucleotides: TGTGCCTGGAGCTATGTCCCGGGCACTGAAGCTTTCTTT. Its protein is CAWSYVPGTEAFF.

The rearrangement links TRBV6-5 to TRBJ2-7; 10 bases line up with TRBD1. V shed 4 bases and J 3 bases; nucleotides not matched to a gene: 0. Germline-derived CDR1 and CDR2 are MNHEY and SVGAGI. This CDR3 is built from 13 residues. The CDR3 reads CASSWDRGYEQYF. The CDR3 bases are TGTGCCAGCAGTTGGGACAGGGGCTACGAGCAGTACTTC.

The V call is TRBV19, the J call TRBJ1-2; D gene uncertain. Germline V lookup: CDR1 LNHDA, CDR2 SQIVND (reference sequence). The length of the CDR3 is 17 residues. V was clipped by 1 base and J by 0 bases, with 15 bases between them. CDR3 amino acids: CASSIGGGRFTNYGYTF. The DNA of the CDR3 is TGTGCCAGTAGTATAGGAGGCGGGCGCTTCACTAACTATGGCTACACCTTC. Variable domain in full (rest from reference TRBV19 and TRBJ1-2): DGGITQSPKYLFRKEGQNVTLSCEQNLNHDAMYWYRQDPGQGLRLIYYSQIVNDFQKGDIAEGYSVSREKKESFPLTVTSAQKNPTAFYLCASSIGGGRFTNYGYTFGSGTRLTVV.

The chain recombines TRBV5-1 with TRBJ1-6; the match to TRBD1 covers 7 bases. There are 16 residues in the CDR3. V was pared by 4 bases and J by 9 bases, with 13 bases of the junction left unmatched. Germline V gene sequence: CDR1 SGHRS, CDR2 YFSETQ. The CDR3, as DNA: TGCGCCAGCAGCACCACAGGGGACCCAGCTCGTTCACCCCTCCACTTT. This sequence encodes CASSTTGDPARSPLHF.

The chain employs TRBV2 and TRBJ1-6; tentatively, D is TRBD1 (5 bases). Per the germline V gene, CDR1 is SNHLY and CDR2 is FYNNEI. The V gene lost 9 bases and the J gene lost 0 bases, with 15 bases spanning the gap. The CDR3 runs 16 residues. The CDR3 DNA is TGTGCCAGTAGTAATAGGGGAAGCTCCTATAATTCACCCCTCCACTTT. Translation gives CASSNRGSSYNSPLHF.

This clone was detected only once. This sequence joins TRBV11-2 and TRBJ1-5, with D perhaps matching TRBD1 (5 bases). CDR3 length: 17 residues. CDR1 is SGHAT and CDR2 is FQNNGV in the germline V gene. The ends were cut back, 0 bases at V and 7 bases at J, with 19 bases in the middle. The CDR3 region is CASSLDWSSGIGQPQHF. CDR3 in DNA: TGTGCCAGCAGCTTAGATTGGTCGTCAGGGATTGGACAGCCCCAGCATTTT.

This chain uses TRBV10-3 with TRBJ2-1; 11 nucleotides agree with TRBD2. V was pared by 6 bases and J by 9 bases, with 10 bases of the junction left unmatched. The CDR3 has 15 amino acids. Per the germline V gene, CDR1 is ENHRY and CDR2 is SYGVKD. The CDR3 nucleotides read TGTGCCATCAGGACTAGCGGGGTAAATGAGGGTGAGCAGTTCTTC. Protein sequence: CAIRTSGVNEGEQFF.

The V gene is TRBV11-2, the J gene TRBJ2-5, with TRBD1 matching 8 bases. Losses at the gene ends were 5 bases for V and 4 bases for J; bases not matched to a gene: 3. The CDR3 has 13 residues. Germline lookup yields CDR1 SGHAT and CDR2 FQNNGV. CDR3 nucleotide sequence: TGTGCCAGCAGCCCGACAGGGGTAGAGACCCAGTACTTC. Translation: CASSPTGVETQYF.

The chain couples TRBV5-6 to TRBJ2-7; 7 positions match TRBD1. Trimming took 3 bases from V and 5 from J; bases not matched to a gene: 17. Germline values: CDR1 SGHDT, CDR2 YYEEEE. This CDR3 is 17 amino acids long. Here the CDR3 reads CASSSFITGVNRHEQYF. The CDR3 DNA reads as TGTGCCAGCAGCTCATTCATTACAGGGGTAAATAGACACGAGCAGTACTTC.